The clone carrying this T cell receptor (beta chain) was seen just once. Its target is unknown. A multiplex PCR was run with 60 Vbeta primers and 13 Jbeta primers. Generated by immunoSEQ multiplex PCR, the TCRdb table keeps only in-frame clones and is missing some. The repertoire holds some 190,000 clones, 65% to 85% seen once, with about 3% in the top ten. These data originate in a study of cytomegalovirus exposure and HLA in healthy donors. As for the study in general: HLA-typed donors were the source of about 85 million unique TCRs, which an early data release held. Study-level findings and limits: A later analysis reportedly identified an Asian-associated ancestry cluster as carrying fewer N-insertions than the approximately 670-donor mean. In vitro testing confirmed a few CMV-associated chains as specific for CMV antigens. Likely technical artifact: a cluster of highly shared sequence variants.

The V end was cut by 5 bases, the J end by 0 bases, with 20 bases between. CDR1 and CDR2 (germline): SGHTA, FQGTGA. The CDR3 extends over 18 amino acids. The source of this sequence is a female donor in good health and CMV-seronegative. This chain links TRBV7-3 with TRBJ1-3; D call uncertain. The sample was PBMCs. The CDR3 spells CASSPLAYRNPSGNTIYF. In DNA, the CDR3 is TGTGCCAGCAGCCCCCTCGCCTACAGAAATCCCTCTGGAAACACCATATATTTT. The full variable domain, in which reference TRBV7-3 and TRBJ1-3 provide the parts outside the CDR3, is GAGVSQTPSNKVTEKGKYVELRCDPISGHTALYWYRQSLGQGPEFLIYFQGTGAADDSGLPNDRFFAVRPEGSVSTLKIQRTERGDSAVYLCASSPLAYRNPSGNTIYFGEGSWLTVV.